This is a list of T cell receptor beta chains from one sample in a study of early T cells in non-severe SARS-CoV-2 infection. TCRdb re-analysed the 5' RACE reads in MiXCR, keeping a single row per CDR3 protein. The sample yields about 29,000 distinct CDR3 sequences, around 5.1% seen once. The specimen sequenced was whole blood. The receptor set was obtained from an adult who was a healthcare worker with PCR-confirmed SARS-CoV-2 infection or an uninfected control (not recorded which). Both conserved end residues are part of each CDR3. Only part of the rows carry a size: once, few, many, or a class if the clone is expanded.

clone_size j_call v_call cdr3_aa
many TRBJ2-7 TRBV20-1 CSARDFTSGYYEQYF
many TRBJ1-4 TRBV12-2 CASRLVSVGEKLFF
many TRBJ2-6 TRBV6-1 CASSAGLSSGANVLTF
. TRBJ2-1 TRBV6-4 CASSGTSGGVGRNEQFF
few TRBJ2-3 TRBV20-1 CSAKRVAGGSTDTQYF
many TRBJ2-6 TRBV7-9 CASSTSGANVLTF
many TRBJ1-1 TRBV24-1 CATSDPRERAFTEAFF
many TRBJ1-1 TRBV5-4 CASSSRDTEAFF
. TRBJ1-2 TRBV6-5 CASSYGSHYGYTF
many TRBJ1-1 TRBV29-1 CSVEGGTGEAFF
many TRBJ2-1 TRBV20-1 CSASPLASSYNEQFF
many TRBJ2-1 TRBV5-1 CASSSGLAGVRRSYNEQFF
. TRBJ2-1 TRBV20-1 CSAPRGDAYNEQFF